This paragraph reports one TCR beta chain. This CDR3 has 14 amino acids. Trimming took 3 bases from V and 5 from J, leaving 11 bases between them. Germline CDR1 and CDR2: MNHNS and SASEGT. It was with 60 Vbeta and 13 Jbeta primers that the PCR ran. The method was immunoSEQ multiplex PCR; TCRdb's version includes in-frame clones alone and lacks a portion of them. Here the sample spans about 190,000 clones, less than 85% being singletons. These data belong to a study of cytomegalovirus exposure and HLA in healthy donors. About the research overall: Drawn from HLA-typed donors, roughly 87 million unique TCRs were held in an early data release.

What was sequenced was PBMCs. The sequence was collected from a man aged 30 to 45 in good health and CMV-seropositive. The chain recombines TRBV6-1 with TRBJ1-5; tentative D call: TRBD1 (6 bases). DNA of the CDR3: TGTGCCAGCAGTGATGGACAGACGTATCAGCCCCAGCATTTT. It encodes CASSDGQTYQPQHF.